A selection of T cell receptor beta chains follows, all from one sample in a study of CD8 T cells in ankylosing spondylitis. TCRdb independently ran MiXCR on the 5' RACE reads; one entry per CDR3 protein. This table has around 150,000 distinct CDR3 sequences, 11% appearing once. The sample comprised blood, either unsorted or a sorted T cell fraction (not recorded which). These receptors were collected from a male donor with ankylosing spondylitis or in good health (not recorded which). CDR3s include the opening cysteine and the closing phenylalanine or tryptophan. D genes are given only for firm matches. Clone size, where shown, is once, few, many, or a class for clones that have expanded.

d_gene: TRBD2
abundance: many
j_gene: TRBJ2-7
v_gene: TRBV6-5
CDR3nt: TGTGCCAGCAGTTACTCTAAGACTAGCGGGTACGAGCAGTACTTC
CDR3aa: CASSYSKTSGYEQYF

d_gene: -
abundance: many
j_gene: TRBJ1-2
v_gene: TRBV3-1
CDR3nt: TGTGCCAGCAGCACCCACAAAGGCGGCTACACCTTC
CDR3aa: CASSTHKGGYTF

d_gene: TRBD2
abundance: -
j_gene: TRBJ2-1
v_gene: TRBV20-1
CDR3nt: TGCAGTGCTCGTCGTCCGGCGGGAGCCTACAATGAGCAGTTCTTC
CDR3aa: CSARRPAGAYNEQFF

d_gene: -
abundance: many
j_gene: TRBJ2-1
v_gene: TRBV12-3/TRBV12-4
CDR3nt: TGTGCCAGCAGTTCCCGGGGGGCTGAGCAGTTCTTC
CDR3aa: CASSSRGAEQFF

d_gene: TRBD1
abundance: many
j_gene: TRBJ1-1
v_gene: TRBV20-1
CDR3nt: TGCAGTACGGACAGGGGAAGAACTATGAACACTGAAGCTTTCTTT
CDR3aa: CSTDRGRTMNTEAFF

d_gene: TRBD2
abundance: -
j_gene: TRBJ2-7
v_gene: TRBV4-3
CDR3nt: TGCGCCAGCAGCCGCGGAGCGGGGGTAAGCGCCTACGAGCAGTACTTC
CDR3aa: CASSRGAGVSAYEQYF

d_gene: -
abundance: few
j_gene: TRBJ2-2
v_gene: TRBV7-9
CDR3nt: TGTGCCAGCCGGTGGGGCGGGGAGCTGTTTTTT
CDR3aa: CASRWGGELFF

d_gene: TRBD1
abundance: -
j_gene: TRBJ2-1
v_gene: TRBV11-2
CDR3nt: TGTGCCAGCAGCCTCACGGGACAGGGGACCCTATTTCATGAGCAGTTCTTC
CDR3aa: CASSLTGQGTLFHEQFF

d_gene: TRBD2
abundance: many
j_gene: TRBJ2-1
v_gene: TRBV7-2
CDR3nt: TGTGCCAGCAGCTTAGACGGGGGGGGGTACAATGAGCAGTTCTTC
CDR3aa: CASSLDGGGYNEQFF

d_gene: -
abundance: many
j_gene: TRBJ1-2
v_gene: TRBV3-1
CDR3nt: TGTGCCAGCAGCCATAGGGGCTCGCGCTATGGCTACACCTTC
CDR3aa: CASSHRGSRYGYTF

d_gene: -
abundance: -
j_gene: TRBJ2-3
v_gene: TRBV7-2
CDR3nt: TGTGCCAGCAGCTTAGGCCCACAGGGTACGCAGTATTTT
CDR3aa: CASSLGPQGTQYF

d_gene: TRBD1
abundance: many
j_gene: TRBJ2-6
v_gene: TRBV4-2
CDR3nt: TGTGCCAGCAGCCCAGACAGGGCTCTCATATCTGGGGCCAACGTCCTGACTTTC
CDR3aa: CASSPDRALISGANVLTF

d_gene: -
abundance: many
j_gene: TRBJ1-6
v_gene: TRBV5-1
CDR3nt: TGCGCCAGCAGCTTGTTCGGGGAGAATTCACCCCTCCACTTT
CDR3aa: CASSLFGENSPLHF

d_gene: TRBD1
abundance: -
j_gene: TRBJ1-5
v_gene: TRBV5-6
CDR3nt: TGTGCCAGCAGCTTTGGACAGGCCTTCAATCAGCCCCAGCATTTT
CDR3aa: CASSFGQAFNQPQHF

d_gene: -
abundance: many
j_gene: TRBJ2-4
v_gene: TRBV20-1
CDR3nt: TGCAGTGCTAGTAACAGCGATCTAGCCAAAAACATTCAGTACTTC
CDR3aa: CSASNSDLAKNIQYF

d_gene: -
abundance: many
j_gene: TRBJ2-2
v_gene: TRBV12-3/TRBV12-4
CDR3nt: TGTGCCACCAGGGTGGCGGGGGAGCTGTTTTTT
CDR3aa: CATRVAGELFF